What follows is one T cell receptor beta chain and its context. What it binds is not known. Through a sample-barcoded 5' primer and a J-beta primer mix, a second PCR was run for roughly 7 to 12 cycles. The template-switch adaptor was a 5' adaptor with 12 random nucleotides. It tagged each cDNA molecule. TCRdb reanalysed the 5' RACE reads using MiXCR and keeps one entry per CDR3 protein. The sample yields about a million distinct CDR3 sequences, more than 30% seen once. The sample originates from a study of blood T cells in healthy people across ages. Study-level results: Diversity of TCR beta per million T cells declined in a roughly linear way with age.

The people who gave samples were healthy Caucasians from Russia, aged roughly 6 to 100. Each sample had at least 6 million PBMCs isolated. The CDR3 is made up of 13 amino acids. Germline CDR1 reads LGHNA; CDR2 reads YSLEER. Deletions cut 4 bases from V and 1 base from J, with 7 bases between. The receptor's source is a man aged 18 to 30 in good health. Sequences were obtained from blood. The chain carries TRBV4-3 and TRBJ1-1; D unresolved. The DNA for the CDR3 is TGCGCCAGCAGCCCATTCAAGAACACTGAAGCTTTCTTT. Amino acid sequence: CASSPFKNTEAFF.